This is a list of T cell receptor beta chains from one sample in a study of blood T cell repertoires in COVID-19. The table came from immunoSEQ multiplex PCR; TCRdb's copy has only in-frame clones and leaves some out. Of fewer than 250,000 clones in the sample, roughly 83% were seen once. Sequenced: PBMCs or T cells enriched from blood (not recorded which). The receptors originated from a woman aged 25 to 39 who had recovered from COVID-19. The CDR3 runs from the conserved cysteine through the conserved F or W. D genes are given only for firm matches. Only some rows state a clone size, as once, few, many or a class for expanded clones.

d_gene: .; v_gene: TRBV15; abundance: .; j_gene: TRBJ1-2; CDR3nt: TGTGCCACCAGCAGAGAGCGGACAGTCCCCACTTGGGGCTACACCTTC; CDR3aa: CATSRERTVPTWGYTF
d_gene: TRBD1; v_gene: TRBV28; abundance: .; j_gene: TRBJ2-5; CDR3nt: TGTGCCAGCAGTCCTCGGACAGGGAAAGAGACCCAGTACTTC; CDR3aa: CASSPRTGKETQYF
d_gene: .; v_gene: TRBV2; abundance: .; j_gene: TRBJ1-3; CDR3nt: TGTGCCAGCAGTGTTGGCAGGGGCACAGACACCATATATTTT; CDR3aa: CASSVGRGTDTIYF
d_gene: TRBD1; v_gene: TRBV2; abundance: .; j_gene: TRBJ1-3; CDR3nt: TGTGCCACACGACAGGGCTCTGGAAACACCATATATTTT; CDR3aa: CATRQGSGNTIYF
d_gene: TRBD1; v_gene: TRBV6-1; abundance: .; j_gene: TRBJ1-5; CDR3nt: TGTGCCAGCAGTGAGAGGGACAGAGTGTTAGGTCAGCCCCAGCATTTT; CDR3aa: CASSERDRVLGQPQHF
d_gene: .; v_gene: TRBV18; abundance: .; j_gene: TRBJ1-2; CDR3nt: TGTGCCAGCTCATCCCAGGGGCACTATGGCTACACCTTC; CDR3aa: CASSSQGHYGYTF
d_gene: TRBD2; v_gene: TRBV4-1; abundance: .; j_gene: TRBJ2-3; CDR3nt: TGCGCCAGCAGCCAAGATCTGGGACTAGCGGGAGTAGACGATACGCAGTATTTT; CDR3aa: CASSQDLGLAGVDDTQYF
d_gene: TRBD2; v_gene: TRBV10-3; abundance: .; j_gene: TRBJ2-1; CDR3nt: TGTGCCATCACCATCCCGGGGACTAGGCGTAGGGTCTTC; CDR3aa: CAITIPGTRRRVF
d_gene: .; v_gene: TRBV3-1/TRBV3-2; abundance: .; j_gene: TRBJ1-2; CDR3nt: TGTGCCAGCAGCTCCTCCAGGAACTATGGCTACACCTTC; CDR3aa: CASSSSRNYGYTF
d_gene: TRBD1; v_gene: TRBV24-1; abundance: .; j_gene: TRBJ1-5; CDR3nt: TGTGCCACCAGTGACCCCGGACAGGGGAACGAGCCCCAGCATTTT; CDR3aa: CATSDPGQGNEPQHF
d_gene: .; v_gene: TRBV30; abundance: few; j_gene: TRBJ1-1; CDR3nt: TGTGCCTGGACCCCCTGGACTCAAAATATAAACACTGAAGCTTTCTTT; CDR3aa: CAWTPWTQNINTEAFF
d_gene: .; v_gene: TRBV6-5; abundance: .; j_gene: TRBJ1-6; CDR3nt: TGTGCCAGCAGCCCCACCGGAGGGAGGAGGCCCCTCCACTTT; CDR3aa: CASSPTGGRRPLHF
d_gene: TRBD2; v_gene: TRBV6-4; abundance: .; j_gene: TRBJ2-3; CDR3nt: TGTGCCAGCAGTACAGCGGGGGACACAGATACGCAGTATTTT; CDR3aa: CASSTAGDTDTQYF
d_gene: TRBD1; v_gene: TRBV28; abundance: .; j_gene: TRBJ1-6; CDR3nt: TGTGCCAGCAGCTATGGGACAGGGAGAAGGAATTCACCCCTCCACTTT; CDR3aa: CASSYGTGRRNSPLHF
d_gene: .; v_gene: TRBV18; abundance: .; j_gene: TRBJ1-2; CDR3nt: TGTGCCAGCTCACCACCGCAGGACTATGGCTACACCTTC; CDR3aa: CASSPPQDYGYTF
d_gene: TRBD1; v_gene: TRBV7-2; abundance: .; j_gene: TRBJ1-6; CDR3nt: TGTGCCAGCAGCTCCGGGGGGGGACAGGGGCTGGCACCCCTCCACTTT; CDR3aa: CASSSGGGQGLAPLHF
d_gene: .; v_gene: TRBV28; abundance: .; j_gene: TRBJ1-2; CDR3nt: TGTGCCAGCAGTTTAGGACAAAGTAACTATGGCTACACCTTC; CDR3aa: CASSLGQSNYGYTF
d_gene: TRBD1; v_gene: TRBV11-3; abundance: .; j_gene: TRBJ1-2; CDR3nt: TGTGCCAGCAGTTCCGGACAGGGCTATGGCTACACCTTC; CDR3aa: CASSSGQGYGYTF
d_gene: .; v_gene: TRBV7-9; abundance: few; j_gene: TRBJ1-2; CDR3nt: TGTGCCAGCAGCTTATTGAGGGTTGGCTACACCTTC; CDR3aa: CASSLLRVGYTF
d_gene: TRBD2; v_gene: TRBV6-1; abundance: .; j_gene: TRBJ2-1; CDR3nt: TGTGCCAGCAGGGCCGGGACTAGCCAGTTCTTC; CDR3aa: CASRAGTSQFF
d_gene: .; v_gene: TRBV7-2; abundance: .; j_gene: TRBJ2-1; CDR3nt: TGTGCCAGCCCTATACCAGGGCGGGATGTCCACAATGAGCAGTTCTTC; CDR3aa: CASPIPGRDVHNEQFF
d_gene: .; v_gene: TRBV2; abundance: once; j_gene: TRBJ2-3; CDR3nt: TGTGCCAGCTCCCAGGAGGCTTCTTTGGGGGGGGCAGGGACAGATACGCAGTATTTT; CDR3aa: CASSQEASLGGAGTDTQYF
d_gene: TRBD1; v_gene: TRBV30; abundance: once; j_gene: TRBJ1-2; CDR3nt: TGTGCCTGGAGTGTACCGGGACAGTCGACTTCCTACACCTTC; CDR3aa: CAWSVPGQSTSYTF
d_gene: .; v_gene: TRBV6-1; abundance: .; j_gene: TRBJ1-1; CDR3nt: TGTGCCAGCAGTGAAGCTTGGGAGGGGAAAGCTTTCTTT; CDR3aa: CASSEAWEGKAFF
d_gene: TRBD1; v_gene: TRBV2; abundance: .; j_gene: TRBJ2-6; CDR3nt: TGTGCCAGCAGTATACAGGGGGCGCTTGGGGCCAACGTCCTGACTTTC; CDR3aa: CASSIQGALGANVLTF
d_gene: .; v_gene: TRBV19; abundance: .; j_gene: TRBJ2-1; CDR3nt: TGTGCCAGTAGTCTCCGACAGAACCACAATGAGCAGTTCTTC; CDR3aa: CASSLRQNHNEQFF
d_gene: .; v_gene: TRBV15; abundance: .; j_gene: TRBJ2-3; CDR3nt: TGTGCCACCAGCAGAGATAGGCGGGATACGCAGTATTTT; CDR3aa: CATSRDRRDTQYF
d_gene: TRBD1; v_gene: TRBV10-1; abundance: .; j_gene: TRBJ1-1; CDR3nt: TGCGCCAGCAGTGCAATCCGGGACAGAGAGATGAACACTGAAGCTTTCTTT; CDR3aa: CASSAIRDREMNTEAFF
d_gene: TRBD2; v_gene: TRBV7-3; abundance: once; j_gene: TRBJ2-3; CDR3nt: TGTGCCAGCAGCCCCACTAGCGGGAGGGCGGGAGATACGCAGTATTTT; CDR3aa: CASSPTSGRAGDTQYF
d_gene: .; v_gene: TRBV15; abundance: .; j_gene: TRBJ2-1; CDR3nt: TGTGCCACCAGCAGAGATATACGGGGCTACAATGAGCAGTTCTTC; CDR3aa: CATSRDIRGYNEQFF
d_gene: TRBD1; v_gene: TRBV3-1/TRBV3-2; abundance: .; j_gene: TRBJ1-2; CDR3nt: TGTGCCAGCAGCCTAGACAGGGTAACGGCCTTATACACCTTC; CDR3aa: CASSLDRVTALYTF
d_gene: .; v_gene: TRBV28; abundance: .; j_gene: TRBJ1-2; CDR3nt: TGTGCCAGCAGCCTTAACACCTATGGCTACACCTTC; CDR3aa: CASSLNTYGYTF
d_gene: .; v_gene: TRBV7-8; abundance: .; j_gene: TRBJ2-5; CDR3nt: TGTGCCAGCAGCCCTAGGTTCCGGGGGGAGACCCAGTACTTC; CDR3aa: CASSPRFRGETQYF
d_gene: .; v_gene: TRBV7-8; abundance: .; j_gene: TRBJ1-5; CDR3nt: TGTGCCAGCAGCTTAAGACCGACCGGCCTAACAGGGTCCAATCAGCCCCAGCATTTT; CDR3aa: CASSLRPTGLTGSNQPQHF
d_gene: .; v_gene: TRBV5-1; abundance: .; j_gene: TRBJ2-7; CDR3nt: TGCGCCAGCAGCCCCCCCTCTTACGAGCAGTACTTC; CDR3aa: CASSPPSYEQYF
d_gene: .; v_gene: TRBV20-1; abundance: .; j_gene: TRBJ1-2; CDR3nt: TGCAGTGCTAGTGAGGCCAACTATGGCTACACCTTC; CDR3aa: CSASEANYGYTF
d_gene: .; v_gene: TRBV5-1; abundance: .; j_gene: TRBJ1-4; CDR3nt: TGCGCCAGCAGCTTCCAGGGTGGGGAAAAACTGTTTTTT; CDR3aa: CASSFQGGEKLFF
d_gene: TRBD2; v_gene: TRBV12-3/TRBV12-4; abundance: few; j_gene: TRBJ2-3; CDR3nt: TGTGCCAGCGGGAGGGCCCGCACAGATACGCAGTATTTT; CDR3aa: CASGRARTDTQYF
d_gene: TRBD1; v_gene: TRBV13; abundance: .; j_gene: TRBJ2-2; CDR3nt: TGTGCCAGCAGGTGGACAGGGGATACGAACACCGGGGAGCTGTTTTTT; CDR3aa: CASRWTGDTNTGELFF
d_gene: .; v_gene: TRBV5-1; abundance: .; j_gene: TRBJ1-4; CDR3nt: TGCGCCAGCAGCGGGGACTTTAATGAAAAACTGTTTTTT; CDR3aa: CASSGDFNEKLFF
d_gene: TRBD2; v_gene: TRBV2; abundance: .; j_gene: TRBJ2-1; CDR3nt: TGTGCCAGCACCCTACTAGCGGGAGACCACAATGAGCAGTTCTTC; CDR3aa: CASTLLAGDHNEQFF
d_gene: .; v_gene: TRBV9; abundance: once; j_gene: TRBJ1-2; CDR3nt: TGTGCCAGCACCCCAACGGGGGGGCCGTCTCCCGGACCGTATGGCTACACCTTC; CDR3aa: CASTPTGGPSPGPYGYTF
d_gene: TRBD2; v_gene: TRBV7-9; abundance: .; j_gene: TRBJ2-1; CDR3nt: TGTGCCAGCAGCTTAGTAGCGGGAGCCTACAATGAGCAGTTCTTC; CDR3aa: CASSLVAGAYNEQFF
d_gene: .; v_gene: TRBV7-9; abundance: .; j_gene: TRBJ1-3; CDR3nt: TGTGCCAGCAGCCCGGGACTGAGCTCTGGAAACACCATATATTTT; CDR3aa: CASSPGLSSGNTIYF
d_gene: .; v_gene: TRBV18; abundance: .; j_gene: TRBJ2-4; CDR3nt: TGTGCCAGCTCACCGCCTACTACAGGGAATTGGTACTTC; CDR3aa: CASSPPTTGNWYF
d_gene: TRBD1; v_gene: TRBV5-1; abundance: .; j_gene: TRBJ2-5; CDR3nt: TGCGCCAGCAGCTTGGGGGGACAGGGGCCCGGCGAGGAGACCCAGTACTTC; CDR3aa: CASSLGGQGPGEETQYF
d_gene: .; v_gene: TRBV6-5; abundance: .; j_gene: TRBJ1-2; CDR3nt: TGTGCCAGCAGTTACGCGGGGGACGGGAATGGCTACACCTTC; CDR3aa: CASSYAGDGNGYTF
d_gene: .; v_gene: TRBV29-1; abundance: .; j_gene: TRBJ2-2; CDR3nt: TGCAGCGTTGATAATCCAGGGGACACGGGGTCCACCGGGGAGCTGTTTTTT; CDR3aa: CSVDNPGDTGSTGELFF
d_gene: TRBD1; v_gene: TRBV27; abundance: .; j_gene: TRBJ1-1; CDR3nt: TGTGCCAGCAGTTTATCAGGGGGCTTGAACACTGAAGCTTTCTTT; CDR3aa: CASSLSGGLNTEAFF
d_gene: .; v_gene: TRBV30; abundance: .; j_gene: TRBJ1-6; CDR3nt: TGTGCCTGGGTCCCTCCTACTGGGGCGTCACCCCTCCACTTT; CDR3aa: CAWVPPTGASPLHF